What follows are 7 T cell receptor beta chains derived from one specimen sequenced in a study of early T cells in non-severe SARS-CoV-2 infection. MiXCR was run by TCRdb on the 5' RACE reads, yielding one entry per CDR3 protein. The sample carries 20,000 to 30,000 distinct CDR3 sequences, around 4.2% recorded once. The material sequenced was whole blood. The receptors originated from an adult who was a healthcare worker with PCR-confirmed SARS-CoV-2 infection or an uninfected control (not recorded which).

In this sample, this clonotype turned up many times. The DNA of the CDR3 is TGTGCCAGCAGGCCAGGGGGGACGAATCAGCCCCAGCATTTT. It yields the protein CASRPGGTNQPQHF. This chain connects TRBV28 to TRBJ1-5, with 7 positions matching TRBD1. This CDR3 is 14 amino acids long. Germline assignment: CDR1 MDHEN and CDR2 SYDVKM. V lost 6 bases, J lost 4 bases, and 6 bases stayed unmatched.

Ten or more counts support this clonotype. This rearrangement joins TRBV11-1 to TRBJ2-7; maybe TRBD2 (6 bases). The CDR3 covers 15 residues. The germline V gene has CDR1 SGHAT and CDR2 FQDESV (reference sequence). The V gene lost 2 bases and the J gene lost 0 bases, with 11 bases spanning the gap. The CDR3 reads CASSLSLASSYEQYF. The CDR3, as DNA: TGTGCCAGCAGCTTATCGCTAGCGTCCTCCTACGAGCAGTACTTC.

This clonotype was seen at least ten times. The chain is built from TRBV7-9 and TRBJ2-2; D not certain. This CDR3 contains 15 residues. CDR1 SEHNR and CDR2 FQNEAQ come from the germline V gene (reference sequence). The germline V and J ends were trimmed by 4 bases and 0 bases, with 9 bases remaining between them. In DNA form, the CDR3 reads TGTGCCAGCAGCTCTAGACCCGCGAACACCGGGGAGCTGTTTTTT. This sequence encodes CASSSRPANTGELFF.

This clonotype was seen repeatedly, ten times or more. CDR3 loop: CASSQAVYNSPLHF. The CDR3 nucleotides read TGTGCCAGCAGCCAAGCGGTTTATAATTCACCCCTCCACTTT. V and J are TRBV14 and TRBJ1-6; D is uncertain. Germline V gene sequence: CDR1 SGHDN, CDR2 FVKESK. V lost 1 base and J 4 bases, leaving 5 bases between the germline ends. The CDR3 loop spans 14 amino acids. The full variable domain, rest sourced from reference TRBV14 and TRBJ1-6, is EAGVTQFPSHSVIEKGQTVTLRCDPISGHDNLYWYRRVMGKEIKFLLHFVKESKQDESGMPNNRFLAERTGGTYSTLKVQPAELEDSGVYFCASSQAVYNSPLHFGNGTRLTVT.

The sample holds many counts of this clonotype. This chain links TRBV7-2 with TRBJ2-3; 12 bases are shared with TRBD2. Germline V gene data show CDR1 as SGHTA and CDR2 as FQGNSA. CDR3 length: 13 residues. Unmatched junction bases numbered 6, after V lost 5 bases and J lost 12 bases. As DNA, the CDR3 is TGTGCCAGCAGCACGACTAGCGGGAGTGTTCAGTATTTT. It codes for CASSTTSGSVQYF.

The sample holds many counts of this clonotype. The chain carries TRBV20-1 and TRBJ2-7; the D is unclear. Germline V gene lookup returns CDR1 DFQATT and CDR2 SNEGSKA (reference sequence). The CDR3 loop spans 15 amino acids. Trimming pared 5 bases from V and 0 bases from J, leaving 17 bases between. This chain's CDR3 is CSAPGARASSYEQYF. In DNA form, the CDR3 reads TGCAGTGCTCCGGGTGCTAGGGCAAGCTCCTACGAGCAGTACTTC.

The V and J genes are TRBV19 and TRBJ2-5; tentatively, D is TRBD1 or TRBD2 (5 bases each). CDR1 LNHDA and CDR2 SQIVND come from the germline V gene (reference sequence). V lost 5 bases to trimming and J lost 0 bases, with 16 bases between them. The CDR3 length is 16 residues. This chain's CDR3 is CASSARGDAYQETQYF. The CDR3 DNA is TGTGCCAGTAGTGCCCGAGGGGACGCGTACCAAGAGACCCAGTACTTC.